This T cell receptor beta chain was observed in a study of shared clonotypes between healthy human individuals. Broader study findings: Estimated richness values were generally larger in naive subsets than in memory subsets. A reduction in generation probabilities was seen for non-shared clonotypes relative to those shared by all four donors.

From germline, CDR1 is SGDLS and CDR2 YYNGEE. This CDR3 spans 16 amino acids. The V gene end was trimmed by 4 bases and the J gene end by 7 bases; junction bases not matched to a gene: 12. About this clone itself: Its antigen is unidentified.

Libraries were prepared by immunoSEQ multiplex PCR; TCRdb keeps only in-frame clonotypes and omits some of them. The table lists about 2,500,000 clones, about 92% of them singletons. The sample taken for sequencing was naive CD4+ T cells sorted from blood. Subset denoted: CD45RA+ positively selected. This TCR was recovered from a man younger than 30 in good health. This chain uses TRBV9 with TRBJ2-1; 9 bases line up with TRBD2. Here the CDR3 DNA reads TGTGCCAGCAGCCAATTTAGCGGGAGCCAGCGGAATGAGCAGTTCTTC. As protein: CASSQFSGSQRNEQFF.